Detailed here is one T cell receptor beta chain. The V segment lost 4 bases and the J segment 2 bases; nucleotides outside the gene matches: 5. The CDR3 covers 15 residues. Germline values: CDR1 LGHNA, CDR2 YSLEER. In the original processing: From reference gene primer amplification, estimates of nucleated cell counts were derived. Sequencing used immunoSEQ multiplex PCR; TCRdb keeps in-frame clones, though not all of them. V, J and clone size were drawn from that table, and D and trimming were deduced from the DNA. The sample shows 120,000 to 150,000 clones, 84% of them seen only once. This sample is drawn from a study of blood T cell repertoires in COVID-19. Study as a whole: Collection of acute and convalescent COVID-19 samples took place in the United States, Italy and Spain.

What was sequenced was peripheral blood. This TCR was sampled from a human donor in a cohort sampled during active COVID-19. The rearrangement joins TRBV4-3 to TRBJ1-3, with 7 bases identical to TRBD1. CDR3 sequence reads: CASSLGQATGNTIYF. Written as DNA, the CDR3 is TGCGCCAGCAGCCTCGGACAGGCCACTGGAAACACCATATATTTT.